The sequence of this TCR beta chain was determined in a study of blood T cell repertoires in COVID-19. Background on the study: Collection of acute and convalescent COVID-19 samples took place in the United States, Italy and Spain. The analysed material was cDNA or gDNA that came from T cells, B-cell-depleted T cells, or PBMCs.

Original data processing: Amplification of reference gene primers was used by the study to estimate nucleated cell counts. Using immunoSEQ multiplex PCR, the repertoire was profiled, and TCRdb retains in-frame clones only, with some absent. V, J and clone size derive from that table, while D and trimming were established from the DNA sequence. The sample gives some 78,000 clones, roughly 90% of which show up once; roughly 4.5% is in the top ten. Losses at the gene ends were 3 bases for V and 0 bases for J; bases not matched to a gene: 12. The length of the CDR3 is 18 residues. Germline assignment: CDR1 SGDLS and CDR2 YYNGEE.

Sequences were obtained from peripheral blood. The chain employs TRBV9 and TRBJ2-3; 8 bases map to TRBD1. This TCR came from an elderly woman with active or convalescent COVID-19. The DNA of the CDR3 is TGTGCCAGCAGCGGCCGGGACAGGATGTCCGCTAGCACAGATACGCAGTATTTT. This gives the protein CASSGRDRMSASTDTQYF.